The rows below give T cell receptor beta chains drawn from one sample of a study of cytomegalovirus exposure and HLA in healthy donors. Profiled with immunoSEQ multiplex PCR; TCRdb holds only in-frame clones, not every one. This table has about 94,000 clones, 81% appearing once. Sequenced material: PBMCs. These receptors all stem from a human donor in good health. Each CDR3 is given with its conserved first and last residue. A D gene is named only where the DNA matches it firmly. Expanded clones are given a class, and other clones once, few, many or no size at all.

clone size: .; J gene: TRBJ2-1; D gene: .; V gene: TRBV4-3; CDR3 DNA: TGCGCCAGCAGCCAAGTGGTCCCTGAACTCTCAAATGAGCAGTTCTTC; CDR3 protein: CASSQVVPELSNEQFF
clone size: .; J gene: TRBJ1-1; D gene: .; V gene: TRBV19; CDR3 DNA: TGTGCCAGTAAGAGACTAAACACTGAAGCTTTCTTT; CDR3 protein: CASKRLNTEAFF
clone size: .; J gene: TRBJ2-3; D gene: TRBD1; V gene: TRBV5-1; CDR3 DNA: TGCGCCAGCAGCTCTCAACCGGGGGGACAGGGGGTCGCAGATACGCAGTATTTT; CDR3 protein: CASSSQPGGQGVADTQYF
clone size: .; J gene: TRBJ2-7; D gene: .; V gene: TRBV7-9; CDR3 DNA: TGTGCCAGCAGCTCCGCGGGCGAGCAGTACTTC; CDR3 protein: CASSSAGEQYF
clone size: once; J gene: TRBJ1-2; D gene: .; V gene: TRBV5-1; CDR3 DNA: TGCGCCAGCCGGGCCAGCCCGACAGCCGCAAACTATGGCTACACCTTC; CDR3 protein: CASRASPTAANYGYTF
clone size: .; J gene: TRBJ2-1; D gene: TRBD2; V gene: TRBV11-3; CDR3 DNA: TGTGCCAGCAGCTTAGGGCTAGCGGGGGGAAAAAGCTCCTACAATGAGCAGTTCTTC; CDR3 protein: CASSLGLAGGKSSYNEQFF
clone size: .; J gene: TRBJ1-4; D gene: .; V gene: TRBV7-9; CDR3 DNA: TGTGTCAGCTGCTTAAACACTGAAAAACTGTTTTTT; CDR3 protein: CVSCLNTEKLFF
clone size: .; J gene: TRBJ1-5; D gene: .; V gene: TRBV30; CDR3 DNA: TGTGCCTGGACCACCGGCCATGCCGGGGATAGCAATCAGCCCCAGCATTTT; CDR3 protein: CAWTTGHAGDSNQPQHF
clone size: .; J gene: TRBJ2-3; D gene: .; V gene: TRBV4-3; CDR3 DNA: TGCGCCAGCAGCCAAGAACCTCCGGGACTCGAGCGCACAGATACGCAGTATTTT; CDR3 protein: CASSQEPPGLERTDTQYF
clone size: .; J gene: TRBJ2-1; D gene: .; V gene: TRBV2; CDR3 DNA: TGTGCCAGCAGTGAAATTAGCGGACCCTACAATGAGCAGTTCTTC; CDR3 protein: CASSEISGPYNEQFF
clone size: .; J gene: TRBJ2-1; D gene: .; V gene: TRBV10-3; CDR3 DNA: TGTGCCATCAGTGACCTGGGGACTGTTTACAATGAGCAGTTCTTC; CDR3 protein: CAISDLGTVYNEQFF
clone size: .; J gene: TRBJ1-4; D gene: .; V gene: TRBV19; CDR3 DNA: TGTGCCAGTAGTATCGTATATCGGGAGAACGAAAAACTGTTTTTT; CDR3 protein: CASSIVYRENEKLFF
clone size: .; J gene: TRBJ2-3; D gene: TRBD2; V gene: TRBV7-9; CDR3 DNA: TGTGCCAGCAGCATCTGGACTAGCGGGAGCACAGATACGCAGTATTTT; CDR3 protein: CASSIWTSGSTDTQYF
clone size: .; J gene: TRBJ1-1; D gene: .; V gene: TRBV13; CDR3 DNA: TGTGCCAGCAGCCGGAGGGGAGGGGCCACTGAAGCTTTCTTT; CDR3 protein: CASSRRGGATEAFF
clone size: .; J gene: TRBJ1-1; D gene: TRBD1; V gene: TRBV19; CDR3 DNA: TGTGCCAGTAGTATACAGGGACAGGGAGTCACTGAAGCTTTCTTT; CDR3 protein: CASSIQGQGVTEAFF
clone size: .; J gene: TRBJ2-4; D gene: .; V gene: TRBV5-1; CDR3 DNA: TGCGCCAGCAGCTTGACGGGGGCCAAAAACATTCAGTACTTC; CDR3 protein: CASSLTGAKNIQYF
clone size: .; J gene: TRBJ2-7; D gene: TRBD1; V gene: TRBV2; CDR3 DNA: TGTGCCAGCACCGACAGGGACGAGCAGTACTTC; CDR3 protein: CASTDRDEQYF
clone size: .; J gene: TRBJ1-3; D gene: TRBD1; V gene: TRBV11-2; CDR3 DNA: TGTGCCAGCAGCTTACGGGACAGCCTGTTTGGAAACACCATATATTTT; CDR3 protein: CASSLRDSLFGNTIYF
clone size: .; J gene: TRBJ1-1; D gene: .; V gene: TRBV11-1; CDR3 DNA: TGTGCCAGCAGCTTAGCACAGGGTCCTGAAGCTTTCTTT; CDR3 protein: CASSLAQGPEAFF
clone size: .; J gene: TRBJ1-1; D gene: .; V gene: TRBV21-1; CDR3 DNA: TGTGCCAGCAGTCATAAGGGGAGGGGACGGTTGAACACTGAAGCTTTCTTT; CDR3 protein: CASSHKGRGRLNTEAFF
clone size: .; J gene: TRBJ1-3; D gene: TRBD1; V gene: TRBV19; CDR3 DNA: TGTGCCAGTACCCCAAGGGACAGAATCTTCTCTGGAAACACCATATATTTT; CDR3 protein: CASTPRDRIFSGNTIYF
clone size: few; J gene: TRBJ2-1; D gene: .; V gene: TRBV29-1; CDR3 DNA: TGCAGCGCTGGCACAGGGACCTTTTACAATGAGCAGTTCTTC; CDR3 protein: CSAGTGTFYNEQFF
clone size: many; J gene: TRBJ2-1; D gene: .; V gene: TRBV6-5; CDR3 DNA: TGTGCCAGCACCTCAGGCAACGGGGAGACTAATGAGCAGTTCTTC; CDR3 protein: CASTSGNGETNEQFF
clone size: .; J gene: TRBJ2-1; D gene: TRBD2; V gene: TRBV19; CDR3 DNA: TGTGCCAGTAGAAGCTTAGCGGGAGGCGAGCAGTTCTTC; CDR3 protein: CASRSLAGGEQFF
clone size: .; J gene: TRBJ1-5; D gene: .; V gene: TRBV9; CDR3 DNA: TGTGCCAGCAGCGTAGTTGCAGGGAGGGATCAGCCCCAGCATTTT; CDR3 protein: CASSVVAGRDQPQHF
clone size: .; J gene: TRBJ2-2; D gene: .; V gene: TRBV21-1; CDR3 DNA: TGTGCCAGCAGCAAAGAGAGGACTAGATACTCCGGGGAGCTGTTTTTT; CDR3 protein: CASSKERTRYSGELFF
clone size: .; J gene: TRBJ2-3; D gene: TRBD2; V gene: TRBV27; CDR3 DNA: TGTGCCAGCACCGCCGCTAGCGGGGGCACAGATACGCAGTATTTT; CDR3 protein: CASTAASGGTDTQYF
clone size: .; J gene: TRBJ2-7; D gene: .; V gene: TRBV5-1; CDR3 DNA: TGCGCCAGCAGCTTGGCGCGTTCCTACGAGCAGTACTTC; CDR3 protein: CASSLARSYEQYF
clone size: .; J gene: TRBJ2-5; D gene: .; V gene: TRBV7-7; CDR3 DNA: TGTGCTAGCAGCTTAGTCACCCCGGGGCAAGAGACCCAGTACTTC; CDR3 protein: CASSLVTPGQETQYF
clone size: .; J gene: TRBJ2-7; D gene: TRBD2; V gene: TRBV11-2; CDR3 DNA: TGTGCCAGCAGCTTAGCCCTGGGGGGGGAATACGAGCAGTACTTC; CDR3 protein: CASSLALGGEYEQYF
clone size: .; J gene: TRBJ1-6; D gene: TRBD1; V gene: TRBV7-9; CDR3 DNA: TGTGCCAGCAGACACGGACAGGGGCCGTCACCCCTCCACTTT; CDR3 protein: CASRHGQGPSPLHF
clone size: .; J gene: TRBJ2-7; D gene: TRBD1; V gene: TRBV5-1; CDR3 DNA: TGCGCCAGCAAAAGGACAGGACCCTACGAGCAGTACTTC; CDR3 protein: CASKRTGPYEQYF
clone size: .; J gene: TRBJ1-1; D gene: TRBD1; V gene: TRBV5-5; CDR3 DNA: TGTGCCAGCAGCTCCTTGACAGGGGGCGCCGGTGAAGCTTTCTTT; CDR3 protein: CASSSLTGGAGEAFF
clone size: .; J gene: TRBJ1-3; D gene: TRBD1; V gene: TRBV7-9; CDR3 DNA: TGTGCCAGCAGCTCCACCCGACAGGGGTCAAACACCATATATTTT; CDR3 protein: CASSSTRQGSNTIYF
clone size: .; J gene: TRBJ2-7; D gene: .; V gene: TRBV5-5; CDR3 DNA: TGTGCCAGCAGCTTCGCTGCGTACGAGCAGTACTTC; CDR3 protein: CASSFAAYEQYF
clone size: .; J gene: TRBJ2-1; D gene: .; V gene: TRBV5-1; CDR3 DNA: TGCGCCAGCAGCCTGGTAGTAGGAGGGGAGAATGAGCAGTTCTTC; CDR3 protein: CASSLVVGGENEQFF
clone size: .; J gene: TRBJ2-7; D gene: TRBD2; V gene: TRBV6-5; CDR3 DNA: TGTGCCAGCACAGTAGCGGGGGGGCCCGAGCAGTACTTC; CDR3 protein: CASTVAGGPEQYF
clone size: .; J gene: TRBJ2-3; D gene: TRBD1; V gene: TRBV11-1; CDR3 DNA: TGTGCCAGCGCGGACAGGGCAGATACGCAGTATTTT; CDR3 protein: CASADRADTQYF
clone size: .; J gene: TRBJ2-1; D gene: .; V gene: TRBV19; CDR3 DNA: TGTGCCAGTGGCCGTGAGGCGGGGAGCTCCTACAATGAGCAGTTCTTC; CDR3 protein: CASGREAGSSYNEQFF
clone size: .; J gene: TRBJ2-5; D gene: TRBD2; V gene: TRBV9; CDR3 DNA: TGTGCCAGCAGCCCCCTAGCGGGGGGGCCAGAGACCCAGTACTTC; CDR3 protein: CASSPLAGGPETQYF
clone size: .; J gene: TRBJ2-7; D gene: .; V gene: TRBV5-6; CDR3 DNA: TGTGCCAGCAGCTTGGTGGCGGGGTATGAGCAGTACTTC; CDR3 protein: CASSLVAGYEQYF
clone size: .; J gene: TRBJ2-1; D gene: .; V gene: TRBV5-1; CDR3 DNA: TGCGCCAGCAGCTTGACTCCCCCCAACAATGAGCAGTTCTTC; CDR3 protein: CASSLTPPNNEQFF
clone size: few; J gene: TRBJ1-1; D gene: .; V gene: TRBV5-1; CDR3 DNA: TGCGCCAGCAGTTCCTCCCTCAGTCATCTGAACACTGAAGCTTTCTTT; CDR3 protein: CASSSSLSHLNTEAFF
clone size: .; J gene: TRBJ2-1; D gene: TRBD2; V gene: TRBV18; CDR3 DNA: TGTGCCAGCTCACCCAACCAAGCGGGAACTTACAATGAGCAGTTCTTC; CDR3 protein: CASSPNQAGTYNEQFF
clone size: .; J gene: TRBJ1-1; D gene: .; V gene: TRBV14; CDR3 DNA: TGTGCCAGCAAAGGGGACTCTGAAGCTTTCTTT; CDR3 protein: CASKGDSEAFF
clone size: .; J gene: TRBJ2-5; D gene: .; V gene: TRBV25-1; CDR3 DNA: TGTGCCAGCAGTGAACGGGAAGGGAAAGAGACCCAGTACTTC; CDR3 protein: CASSEREGKETQYF
clone size: .; J gene: TRBJ2-7; D gene: .; V gene: TRBV11-2; CDR3 DNA: TGTGCCAGCAGCTTAGCGATATCCCCTAGACCGGGCTACGAGCAGTACTTC; CDR3 protein: CASSLAISPRPGYEQYF
clone size: .; J gene: TRBJ2-7; D gene: TRBD2; V gene: TRBV11-2; CDR3 DNA: TGTGCCAGCAGCCCCTCGACTAGCGGGGGCCCCTACGAGCAGTACTTC; CDR3 protein: CASSPSTSGGPYEQYF
clone size: .; J gene: TRBJ2-7; D gene: TRBD2; V gene: TRBV7-3; CDR3 DNA: TGTGCCAGCAGCTTACAGGCAGCGGGAGAGCAGTACTTC; CDR3 protein: CASSLQAAGEQYF
clone size: .; J gene: TRBJ2-7; D gene: .; V gene: TRBV6-6; CDR3 DNA: TGTGCCAGCAGTTGGGGGCCGTCCTACGAGCAGTACTTC; CDR3 protein: CASSWGPSYEQYF
clone size: few; J gene: TRBJ2-7; D gene: TRBD1; V gene: TRBV5-4; CDR3 DNA: TGTGCCAGCAGCTTGGACCGGGACAGGGGTCAAGAGCAGTACTTC; CDR3 protein: CASSLDRDRGQEQYF
clone size: .; J gene: TRBJ2-3; D gene: TRBD2; V gene: TRBV7-7; CDR3 DNA: TGTGCTAGCAGCATCCTAGCGGGGGGGCCAGCAGATACGCAGTATTTT; CDR3 protein: CASSILAGGPADTQYF